The entry that follows covers one T cell receptor (beta chain) sequence. Its antigen is still unknown. These data are taken from a study of STAT5B mutations in CD4+ large granular lymphocyte leukemia. Notes on the study in general: Approximately 25% of private leukemic clonotypes occurred rarely in other patients' non-leukemic repertoires. TRBV06-family usage was enriched in top patient clones (8/27) versus controls (2/35).

Deletions cut 3 bases from V and 3 bases from J, with 20 bases between. CDR3 length equals 17 residues. The germline V gene encodes CDR1 SGHAT and CDR2 FQNNGV. TCRdb keeps only in-frame clones here, not all; method: immunoSEQ multiplex PCR. The data hold approximately 27,000 clones, with 81% observed a single time. V gene TRBV11-2 combines with J gene TRBJ2-5; D ambiguous. This TCR came from a human donor in good health. The sample consisted of CD4+ T cells from blood buffy coats. CDR3 coding DNA: TGTGCCAGCAGCTTCTCCCCCCGGTGGCCACCCGAAGAGACCCAGTACTTC. Amino acids: CASSFSPRWPPEETQYF.